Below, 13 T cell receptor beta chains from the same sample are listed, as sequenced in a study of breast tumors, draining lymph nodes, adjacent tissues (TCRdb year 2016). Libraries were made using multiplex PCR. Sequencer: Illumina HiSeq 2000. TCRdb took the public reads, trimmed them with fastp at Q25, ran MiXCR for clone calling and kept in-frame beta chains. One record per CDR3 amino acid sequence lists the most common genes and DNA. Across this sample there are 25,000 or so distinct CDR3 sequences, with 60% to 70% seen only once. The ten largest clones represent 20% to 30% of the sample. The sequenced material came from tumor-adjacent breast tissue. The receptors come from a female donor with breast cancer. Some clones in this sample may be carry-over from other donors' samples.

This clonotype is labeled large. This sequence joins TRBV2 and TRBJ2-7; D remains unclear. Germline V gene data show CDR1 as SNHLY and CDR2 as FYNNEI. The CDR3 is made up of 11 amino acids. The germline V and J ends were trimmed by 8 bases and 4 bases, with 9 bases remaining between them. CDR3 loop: CASEYSYEQYF. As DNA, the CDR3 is TGTGCCAGCGAATACAGTTACGAGCAGTACTTC.

As DNA, the CDR3 is TGCAGTGCTAGAGATTTCGGTCAGGGCGCCTACGAGCAGTACTTC. This encodes CSARDFGQGAYEQYF. The V and J genes are TRBV20-1 and TRBJ2-7; D is perhaps TRBD1 (5 bases). This CDR3 is 15 amino acids long. Trimming removed 0 bases from V and 2 bases from J, with 14 bases in between. Germline V gene sequence: CDR1 DFQATT, CDR2 SNEGSKA (reference sequence).

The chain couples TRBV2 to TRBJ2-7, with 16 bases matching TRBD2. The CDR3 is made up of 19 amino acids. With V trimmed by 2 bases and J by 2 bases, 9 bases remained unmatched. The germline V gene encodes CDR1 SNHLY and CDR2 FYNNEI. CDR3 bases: TGTGCCAGCAGTGAATCTATCTACGGGACTAGCGGGAGGGCCTACGAGCAGTACTTC. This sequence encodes CASSESIYGTSGRAYEQYF.

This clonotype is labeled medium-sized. The CDR3 region has the DNA TGCGCCAGCAGCTTATCTTCTGGGGTAATCTACGAGCAGTACTTC. Its translation is CASSLSSGVIYEQYF. The V call is TRBV5-1, the J call TRBJ2-7; D gene unclear. V was cut by 2 bases and J by 3 bases, with 15 bases left in between. The germline V gene encodes CDR1 SGHRS and CDR2 YFSETQ. This CDR3 spans 15 amino acids.

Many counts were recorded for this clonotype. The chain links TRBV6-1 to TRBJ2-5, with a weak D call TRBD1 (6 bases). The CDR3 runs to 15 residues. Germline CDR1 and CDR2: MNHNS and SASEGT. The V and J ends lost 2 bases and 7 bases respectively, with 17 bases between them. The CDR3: CASSEMAGASGTQYF. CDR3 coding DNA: TGTGCCAGCAGTGAAATGGCAGGGGCCTCGGGGACCCAGTACTTC.

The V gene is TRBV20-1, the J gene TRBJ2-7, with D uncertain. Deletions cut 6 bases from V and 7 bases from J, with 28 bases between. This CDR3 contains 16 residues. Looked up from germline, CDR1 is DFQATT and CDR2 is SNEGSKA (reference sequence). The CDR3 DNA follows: TGCAGTGCATCGGCTGCGGACGCCGGGCTGCTAGGGGAGCAGTACTTC. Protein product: CSASAADAGLLGEQYF.

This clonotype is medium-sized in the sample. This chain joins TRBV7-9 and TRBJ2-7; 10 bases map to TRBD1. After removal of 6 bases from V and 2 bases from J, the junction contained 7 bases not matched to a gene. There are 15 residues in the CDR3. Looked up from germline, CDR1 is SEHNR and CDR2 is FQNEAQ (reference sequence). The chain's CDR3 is CASSSRTGGAYEQYF. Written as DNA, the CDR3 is TGTGCCAGCAGTTCCAGGACAGGGGGTGCCTACGAGCAGTACTTC. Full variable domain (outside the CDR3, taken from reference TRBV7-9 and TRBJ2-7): DTGVSQNPRHKITKRGQNVTFRCDPISEHNRLYWYRQTLGQGPEFLTYFQNEAQLEKSRLLSDRFSAERPKGSFSTLEIQRTEQGDSAMYLCASSSRTGGAYEQYFGPGTRLTVT.

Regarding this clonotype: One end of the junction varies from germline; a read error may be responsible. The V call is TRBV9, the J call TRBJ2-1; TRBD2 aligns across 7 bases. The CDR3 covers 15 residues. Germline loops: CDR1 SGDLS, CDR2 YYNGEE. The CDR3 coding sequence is TGTGCCAGCAGCGTAGTTGCGGGAGCCTACAATGAGCAGCTCTTC. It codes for CASSVVAGAYNEQLF. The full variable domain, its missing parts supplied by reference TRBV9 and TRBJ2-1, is DSGVTQTPKHLITATGQRVTLRCSPRSGDLSVYWYQQSLDQGLQFLIQYYNGEERAKGNILERFSAQQFPDLHSELNLSSLELGDSALYFCASSVVAGAYNEQLFGPGTRLTVL.

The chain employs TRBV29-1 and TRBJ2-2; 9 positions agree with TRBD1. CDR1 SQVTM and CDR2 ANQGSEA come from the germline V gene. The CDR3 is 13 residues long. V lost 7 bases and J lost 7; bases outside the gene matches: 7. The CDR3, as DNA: TGCAGCGCGGGAACAGGGGGCGGCGGGGAGCTGTTTTTT. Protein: CSAGTGGGGELFF.

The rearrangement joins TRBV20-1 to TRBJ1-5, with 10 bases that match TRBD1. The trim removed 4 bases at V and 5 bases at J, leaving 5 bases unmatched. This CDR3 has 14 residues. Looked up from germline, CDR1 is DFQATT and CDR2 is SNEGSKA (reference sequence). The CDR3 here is CSATAGQGYQPQHF. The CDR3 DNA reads TGCAGTGCTACTGCGGGACAGGGGTATCAGCCCCAGCATTTT.

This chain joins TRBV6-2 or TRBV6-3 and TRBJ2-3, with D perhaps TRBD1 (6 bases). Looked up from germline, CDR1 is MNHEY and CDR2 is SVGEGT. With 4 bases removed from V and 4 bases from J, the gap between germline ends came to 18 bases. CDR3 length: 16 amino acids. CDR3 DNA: TGTGCCAGCAGTTTAGCGAGGACAGTAGTGTCAGATACGCAGTATTTT. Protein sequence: CASSLARTVVSDTQYF.

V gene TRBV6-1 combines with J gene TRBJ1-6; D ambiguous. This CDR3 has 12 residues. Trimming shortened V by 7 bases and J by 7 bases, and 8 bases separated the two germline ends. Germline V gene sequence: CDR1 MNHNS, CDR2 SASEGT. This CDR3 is CASIGVNSPLHF. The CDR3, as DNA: TGTGCCAGCATTGGGGTCAATTCACCCCTCCACTTT.

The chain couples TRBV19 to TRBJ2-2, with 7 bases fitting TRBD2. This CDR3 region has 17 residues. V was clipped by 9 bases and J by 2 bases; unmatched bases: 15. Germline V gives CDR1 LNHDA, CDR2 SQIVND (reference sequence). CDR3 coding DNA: TGTGCCAGCAGTTACCGCGGGCTAGCGGCTAACACCGGGGAGCTGTTTTTT. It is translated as CASSYRGLAANTGELFF.